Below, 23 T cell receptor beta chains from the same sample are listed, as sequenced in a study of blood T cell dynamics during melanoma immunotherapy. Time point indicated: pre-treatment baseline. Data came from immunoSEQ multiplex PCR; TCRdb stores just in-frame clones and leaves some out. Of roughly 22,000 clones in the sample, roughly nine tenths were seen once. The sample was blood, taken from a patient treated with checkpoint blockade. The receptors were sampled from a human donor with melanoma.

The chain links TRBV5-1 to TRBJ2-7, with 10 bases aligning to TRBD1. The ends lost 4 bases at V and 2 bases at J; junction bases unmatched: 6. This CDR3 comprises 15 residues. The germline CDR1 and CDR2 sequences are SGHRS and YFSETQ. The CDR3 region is CASSPQGQGPYEQYF. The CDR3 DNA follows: TGCGCCAGCAGCCCGCAGGGACAGGGGCCCTACGAGCAGTACTTC.

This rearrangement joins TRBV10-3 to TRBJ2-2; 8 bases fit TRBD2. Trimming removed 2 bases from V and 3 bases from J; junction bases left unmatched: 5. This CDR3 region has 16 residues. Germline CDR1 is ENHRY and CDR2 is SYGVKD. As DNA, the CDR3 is TGTGCCATCAGTGAGACTAGCGGAGGCGACACCGGGGAGCTGTTTTTT. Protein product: CAISETSGGDTGELFF.

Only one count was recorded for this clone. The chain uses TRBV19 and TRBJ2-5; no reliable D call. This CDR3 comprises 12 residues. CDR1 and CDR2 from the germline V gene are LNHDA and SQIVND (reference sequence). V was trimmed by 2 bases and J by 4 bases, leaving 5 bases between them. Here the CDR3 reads CASSILGETQYF. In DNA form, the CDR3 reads TGTGCCAGTAGTATATTAGGAGAGACCCAGTACTTC.

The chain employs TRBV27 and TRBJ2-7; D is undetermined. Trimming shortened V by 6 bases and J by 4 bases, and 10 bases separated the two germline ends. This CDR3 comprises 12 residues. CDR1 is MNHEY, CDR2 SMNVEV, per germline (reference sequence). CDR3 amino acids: CASRRAGYEQYF. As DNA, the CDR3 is TGTGCCAGCAGACGGGCCGGTTACGAGCAGTACTTC.

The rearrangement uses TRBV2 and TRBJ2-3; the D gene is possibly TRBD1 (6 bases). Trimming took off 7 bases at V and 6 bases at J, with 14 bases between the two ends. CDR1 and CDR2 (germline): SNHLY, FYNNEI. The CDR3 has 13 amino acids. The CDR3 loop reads CASNPGQGDTQYF. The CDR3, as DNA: TGTGCCAGCAACCCGGGACAAGGCGATACGCAGTATTTT. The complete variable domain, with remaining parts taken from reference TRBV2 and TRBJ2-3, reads EPEVTQTPSHQVTQMGQEVILRCVPISNHLYFYWYRQILGQKVEFLVSFYNNEISEKSEIFDDQFSVERPDGSNFTLKIRSTKLEDSAMYFCASNPGQGDTQYFGPGTRLTVL.

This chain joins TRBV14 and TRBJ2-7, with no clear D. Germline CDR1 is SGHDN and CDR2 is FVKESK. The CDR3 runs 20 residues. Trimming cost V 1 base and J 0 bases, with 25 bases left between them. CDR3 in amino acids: CASSQGGGDRAWTLSYEQYF. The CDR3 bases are TGTGCCAGCAGCCAAGGGGGTGGGGATCGAGCTTGGACCCTCTCCTACGAGCAGTACTTC.

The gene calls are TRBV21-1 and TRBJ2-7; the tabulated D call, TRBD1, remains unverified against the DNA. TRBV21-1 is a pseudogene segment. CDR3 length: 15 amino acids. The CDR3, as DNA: TGTGCCAGCAGCAAAGGAGCAGGGCACTCCTACGAGCAGTACTTC. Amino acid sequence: CASSKGAGHSYEQYF.

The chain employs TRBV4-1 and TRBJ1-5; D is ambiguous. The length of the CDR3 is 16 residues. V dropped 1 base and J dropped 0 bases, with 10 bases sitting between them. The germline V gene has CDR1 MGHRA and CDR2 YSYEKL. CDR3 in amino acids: CASSQVTPVSNQPQHF. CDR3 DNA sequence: TGCGCCAGCAGCCAAGTAACCCCTGTTAGCAATCAGCCCCAGCATTTT.

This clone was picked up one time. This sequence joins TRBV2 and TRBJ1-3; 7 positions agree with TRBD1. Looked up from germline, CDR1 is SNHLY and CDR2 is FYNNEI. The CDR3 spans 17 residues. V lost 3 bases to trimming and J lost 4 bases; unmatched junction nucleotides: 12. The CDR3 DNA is TGTGCCAGCAGTGAGAGGGCAGGGGGGATAGGAGGAAACACCATATATTTT. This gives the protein CASSERAGGIGGNTIYF. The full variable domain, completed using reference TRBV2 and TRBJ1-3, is EPEVTQTPSHQVTQMGQEVILRCVPISNHLYFYWYRQILGQKVEFLVSFYNNEISEKSEIFDDQFSVERPDGSNFTLKIRSTKLEDSAMYFCASSERAGGIGGNTIYFGEGSWLTVV.

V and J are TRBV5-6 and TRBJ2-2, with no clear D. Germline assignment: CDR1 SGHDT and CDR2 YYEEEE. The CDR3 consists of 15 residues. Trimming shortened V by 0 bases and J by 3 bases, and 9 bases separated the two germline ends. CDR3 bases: TGTGCCAGCAGCTTGGCCAATCGGGACACCGGGGAGCTGTTTTTT. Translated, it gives CASSLANRDTGELFF.

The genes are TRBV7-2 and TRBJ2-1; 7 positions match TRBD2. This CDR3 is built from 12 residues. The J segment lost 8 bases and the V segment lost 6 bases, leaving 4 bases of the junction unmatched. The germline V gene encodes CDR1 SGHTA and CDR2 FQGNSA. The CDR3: CASSPSGYEQFF. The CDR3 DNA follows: TGTGCCAGCAGTCCTAGCGGTTATGAGCAGTTCTTC.

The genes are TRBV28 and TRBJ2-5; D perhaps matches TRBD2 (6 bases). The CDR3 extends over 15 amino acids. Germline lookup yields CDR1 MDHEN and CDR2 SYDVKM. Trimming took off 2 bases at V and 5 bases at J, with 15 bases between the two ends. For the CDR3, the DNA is TGTGCCAGCAGTTTACCCAGCGGGCATGGGGAGACCCAGTACTTC. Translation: CASSLPSGHGETQYF. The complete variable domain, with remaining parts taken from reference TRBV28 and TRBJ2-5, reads DVKVTQSSRYLVKRTGEKVFLECVQDMDHENMFWYRQDPGLGLRLIYFSYDVKMKEKGDIPEGYSVSREKKERFSLILESASTNQTSMYLCASSLPSGHGETQYFGPGTRLLVL.

In DNA form, the CDR3 reads TGTGCCAGTAGTAAAGCACGGGGCCTGGTTGAAAAACTGTTTTTT. It translates to CASSKARGLVEKLFF. This rearrangement joins TRBV19 to TRBJ1-4, with D perhaps matching TRBD1 (5 bases). Germline CDR1 and CDR2: LNHDA and SQIVND (reference sequence). CDR3 length equals 15 residues. V lost 4 bases and J 7 bases, leaving 16 bases between the germline ends.

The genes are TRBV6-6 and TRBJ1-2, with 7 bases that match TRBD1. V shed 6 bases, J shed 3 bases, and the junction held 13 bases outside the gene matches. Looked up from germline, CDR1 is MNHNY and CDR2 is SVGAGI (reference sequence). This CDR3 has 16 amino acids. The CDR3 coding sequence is TGTGCCAGCAGCAACCAGGGGGTAAAGGGAGACTATGGCTACACCTTC. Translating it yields CASSNQGVKGDYGYTF.

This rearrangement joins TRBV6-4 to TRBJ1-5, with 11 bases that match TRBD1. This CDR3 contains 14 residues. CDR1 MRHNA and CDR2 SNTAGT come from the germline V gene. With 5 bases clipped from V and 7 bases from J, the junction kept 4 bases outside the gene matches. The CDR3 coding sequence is TGTGCCAGCAGTAAGGGACAGGGGGTCCAGCCCCAGCATTTT. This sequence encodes CASSKGQGVQPQHF.

The CDR3 reads CASSLYGAGGSSYNEQFF. DNA of the CDR3: TGTGCCAGCAGTTTATATGGGGCTGGGGGGAGCTCCTACAATGAGCAGTTCTTC. The gene calls are TRBV27 and TRBJ2-1; a possible D gene is TRBD2 (6 bases). Looked up from germline, CDR1 is MNHEY and CDR2 is SMNVEV (reference sequence). Between the trimmed V and J ends, which lost 1 base and 0 bases, there was a span of 16 bases. The CDR3 runs 18 residues.

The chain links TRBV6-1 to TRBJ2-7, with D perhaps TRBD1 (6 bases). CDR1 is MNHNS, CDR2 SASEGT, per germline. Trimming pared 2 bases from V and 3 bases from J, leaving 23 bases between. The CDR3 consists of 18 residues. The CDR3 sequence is CASSERGGTTLEIYEQYF. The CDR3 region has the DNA TGTGCCAGCAGTGAAAGAGGTGGGACAACCCTCGAGATCTACGAGCAGTACTTC.

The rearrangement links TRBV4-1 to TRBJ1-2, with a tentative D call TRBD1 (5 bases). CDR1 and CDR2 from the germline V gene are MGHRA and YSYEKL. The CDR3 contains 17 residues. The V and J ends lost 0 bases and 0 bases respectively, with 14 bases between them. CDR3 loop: CASSQDPSGGANYGYTF. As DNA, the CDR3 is TGCGCCAGCAGCCAAGATCCAAGCGGGGGGGCTAACTATGGCTACACCTTC.

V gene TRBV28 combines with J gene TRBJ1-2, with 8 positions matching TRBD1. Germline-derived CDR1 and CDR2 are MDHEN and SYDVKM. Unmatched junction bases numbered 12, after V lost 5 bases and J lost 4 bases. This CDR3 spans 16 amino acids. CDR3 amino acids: CASSRQGNPMSYGYTF. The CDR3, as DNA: TGTGCCAGCAGTCGACAGGGGAACCCAATGTCCTATGGCTACACCTTC.

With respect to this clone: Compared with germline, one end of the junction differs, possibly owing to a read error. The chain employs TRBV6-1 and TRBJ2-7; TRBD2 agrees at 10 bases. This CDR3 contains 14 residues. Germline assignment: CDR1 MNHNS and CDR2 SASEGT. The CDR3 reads CATSRASGSYEQYF. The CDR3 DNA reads TGTGCCACCAGTCGGGCTAGCGGGAGCTACGAGCAGTACTTC.

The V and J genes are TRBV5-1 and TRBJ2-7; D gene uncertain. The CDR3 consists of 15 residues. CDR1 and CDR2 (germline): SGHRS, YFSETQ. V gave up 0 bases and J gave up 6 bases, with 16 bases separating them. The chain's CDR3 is CASSLEVGRYAEQYF. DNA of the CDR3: TGCGCCAGCAGCTTGGAAGTAGGACGCTACGCCGAGCAGTACTTC.

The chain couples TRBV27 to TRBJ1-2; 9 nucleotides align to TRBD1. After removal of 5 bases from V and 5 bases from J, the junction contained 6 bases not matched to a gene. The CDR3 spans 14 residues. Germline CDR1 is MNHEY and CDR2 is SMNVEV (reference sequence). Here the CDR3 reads CASSLDRGSYGYTF. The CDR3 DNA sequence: TGTGCCAGCAGTCTAGACAGGGGGTCTTATGGCTACACCTTC.

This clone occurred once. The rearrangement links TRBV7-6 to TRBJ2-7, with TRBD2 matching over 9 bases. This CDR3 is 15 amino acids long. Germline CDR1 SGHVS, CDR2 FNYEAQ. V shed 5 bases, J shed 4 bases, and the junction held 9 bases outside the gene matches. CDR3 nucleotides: TGTGCCAGCAGCCAAGAAGCGGGAGGTTTATACGAGCAGTACTTC. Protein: CASSQEAGGLYEQYF. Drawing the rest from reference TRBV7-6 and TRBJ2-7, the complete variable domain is GAGVSQSPRYKVTKRGQDVALRCDPISGHVSLYWYRQALGQGPEFLTYFNYEAQQDKSGLPNDRFSAERPEGSISTLTIQRTEQRDSAMYRCASSQEAGGLYEQYFGPGTRLTVT.